This T cell receptor (beta chain) was sequenced during a study of T cells expressing NK-cell markers. Overall study context: Investigators obtained TCR beta repertoires from sorted CD3+CD56+NKG2C+, CD3+CD56+NKG2C- and CD3+CD56-NKG2C+ T cells. Sequencing covered eight donors, seven HCMV-seropositive and one seronegative. Points from the study as a whole: The CD3+CD56-NKG2C+ fraction of a handful of donors was likewise dominated by these clonotypes. NKG2C+ dominant clonotype frequencies in a handful of donors were about 1.0-7.0% of CD8+ T cells.

One entry per CDR3 protein, without DNA, is what TCRdb gives after re-calling the 5' RACE reads. This sample's table reports hundreds of thousands of distinct CDR3 sequences. Of note for this clonotype: Its antigen is not identified.

CDR1 is MDHEN and CDR2 is SYDVKM in the germline V gene. The CDR3 extends over 16 amino acids. This receptor was identified in a woman between 18 and 75 years old in good health. Sequencing input: blood T cells: a sorted CD56 or NKG2C T cell subset, CD4+ or CD8+ T cells, or bulk PBMC T cells (not recorded which). This sequence joins TRBV28 and TRBJ2-7; without DNA, the TCRdb call of TRBD2 cannot be checked. CDR3 residues: CASSPSGLAGAYEQYF.